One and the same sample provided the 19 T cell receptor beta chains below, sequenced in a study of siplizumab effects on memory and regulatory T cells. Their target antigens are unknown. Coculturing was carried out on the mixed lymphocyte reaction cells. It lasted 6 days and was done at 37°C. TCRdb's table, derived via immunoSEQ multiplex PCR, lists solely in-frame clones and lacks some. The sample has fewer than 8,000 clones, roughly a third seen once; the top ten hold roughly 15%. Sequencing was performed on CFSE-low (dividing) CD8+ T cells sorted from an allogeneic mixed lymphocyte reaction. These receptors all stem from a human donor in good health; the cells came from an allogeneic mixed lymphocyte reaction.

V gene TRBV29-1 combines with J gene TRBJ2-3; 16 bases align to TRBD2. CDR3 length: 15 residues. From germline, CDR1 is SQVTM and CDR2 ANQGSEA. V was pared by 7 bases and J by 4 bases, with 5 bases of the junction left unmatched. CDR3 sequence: CSATGLAGGPDTQYF. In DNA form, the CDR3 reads TGCAGCGCAACGGGACTAGCGGGAGGGCCAGATACGCAGTATTTT.

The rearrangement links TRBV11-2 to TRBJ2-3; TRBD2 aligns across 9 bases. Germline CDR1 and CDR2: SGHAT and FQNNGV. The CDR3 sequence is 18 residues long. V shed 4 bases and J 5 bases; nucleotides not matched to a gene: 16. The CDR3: CASSSWARLAGPVDTQYF. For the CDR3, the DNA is TGTGCCAGCAGCTCTTGGGCCCGTCTAGCGGGGCCCGTAGATACGCAGTATTTT.

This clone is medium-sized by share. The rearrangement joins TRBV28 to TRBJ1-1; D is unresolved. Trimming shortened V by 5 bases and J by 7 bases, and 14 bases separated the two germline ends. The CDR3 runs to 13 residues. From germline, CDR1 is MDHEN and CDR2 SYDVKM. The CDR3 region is CASSRDGLIEAFF. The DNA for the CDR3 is TGTGCCAGCAGTCGAGACGGGTTAATTGAAGCTTTCTTT.

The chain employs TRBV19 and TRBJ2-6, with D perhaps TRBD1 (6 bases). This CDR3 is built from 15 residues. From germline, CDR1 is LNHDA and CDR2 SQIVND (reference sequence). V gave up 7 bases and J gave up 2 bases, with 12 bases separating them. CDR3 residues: CASKAEGAGANVLTF. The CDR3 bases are TGTGCCAGTAAAGCAGAGGGGGCTGGGGCCAACGTCCTGACTTTC.

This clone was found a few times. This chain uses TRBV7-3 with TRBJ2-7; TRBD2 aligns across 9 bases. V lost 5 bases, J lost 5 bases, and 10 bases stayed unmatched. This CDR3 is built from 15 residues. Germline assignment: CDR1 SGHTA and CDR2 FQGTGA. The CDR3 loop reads CASSPQGGRVDEQYF. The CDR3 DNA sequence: TGTGCCAGCAGCCCTCAAGGCGGGAGGGTCGACGAGCAGTACTTC.

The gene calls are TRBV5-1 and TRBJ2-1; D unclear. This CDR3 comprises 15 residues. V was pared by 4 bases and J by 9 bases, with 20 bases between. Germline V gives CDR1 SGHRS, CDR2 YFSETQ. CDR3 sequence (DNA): TGCGCCAGCAGCCCGGACCCATTCGCGAGAATTGAGCAGTTCTTC. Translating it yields CASSPDPFARIEQFF.

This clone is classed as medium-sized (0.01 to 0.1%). This CDR3 reads CASSDSLTSAYGYTF. Here the CDR3 DNA reads TGTGCCAGCAGTGACAGCCTGACATCAGCCTATGGCTACACCTTC. This chain connects TRBV6-1 to TRBJ1-2; D is uncertain. CDR3 length: 15 amino acids. V lost 3 bases, J lost 4 bases, and 15 bases lay in between. Per germline, CDR1 MNHNS and CDR2 SASEGT.

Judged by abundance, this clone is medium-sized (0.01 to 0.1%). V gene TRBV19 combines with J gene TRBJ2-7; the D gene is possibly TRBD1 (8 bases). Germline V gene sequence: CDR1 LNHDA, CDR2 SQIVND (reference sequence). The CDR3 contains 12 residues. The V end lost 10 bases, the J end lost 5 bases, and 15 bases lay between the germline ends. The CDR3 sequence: CATTGGGDEQYF. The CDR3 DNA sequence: TGTGCCACTACAGGGGGGGGAGACGAGCAGTACTTC.

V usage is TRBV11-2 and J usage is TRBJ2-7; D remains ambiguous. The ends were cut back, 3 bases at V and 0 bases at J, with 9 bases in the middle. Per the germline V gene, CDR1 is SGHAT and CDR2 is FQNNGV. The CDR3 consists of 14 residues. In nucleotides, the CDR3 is TGTGCCAGCAGCTTGGGTGGAAGCTCCTACGAGCAGTACTTC. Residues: CASSLGGSSYEQYF.

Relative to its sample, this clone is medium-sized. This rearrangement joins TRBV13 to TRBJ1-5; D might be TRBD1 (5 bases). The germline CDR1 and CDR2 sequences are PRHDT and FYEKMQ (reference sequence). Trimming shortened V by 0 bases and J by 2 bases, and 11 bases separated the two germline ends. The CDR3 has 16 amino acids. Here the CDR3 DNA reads TGTGCCAGCAGCTTAGGCCCGCGGGGGGGCAATCAGCCCCAGCATTTT. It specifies CASSLGPRGGNQPQHF. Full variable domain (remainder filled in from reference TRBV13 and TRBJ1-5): AAGVIQSPRHLIKEKRETATLKCYPIPRHDTVYWYQQGPGQDPQFLISFYEKMQSDKGSIPDRFSAQQFSDYHSELNMSSLELGDSALYFCASSLGPRGGNQPQHFGDGTRLSIL.

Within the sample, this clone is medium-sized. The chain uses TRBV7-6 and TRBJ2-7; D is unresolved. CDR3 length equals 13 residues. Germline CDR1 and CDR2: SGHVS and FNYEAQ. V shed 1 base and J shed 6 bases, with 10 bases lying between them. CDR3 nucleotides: TGTGCCAGCAGCTTAGGGACCGCTTCCGAGCAGTACTTC. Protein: CASSLGTASEQYF.

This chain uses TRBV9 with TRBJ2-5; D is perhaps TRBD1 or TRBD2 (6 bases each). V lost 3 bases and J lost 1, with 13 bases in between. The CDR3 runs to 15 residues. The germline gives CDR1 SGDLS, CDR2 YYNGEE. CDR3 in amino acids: CASSADGGLQETQYF. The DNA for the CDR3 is TGTGCCAGCAGCGCTGACGGGGGCCTCCAAGAGACCCAGTACTTC. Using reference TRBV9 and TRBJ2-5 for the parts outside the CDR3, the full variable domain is DSGVTQTPKHLITATGQRVTLRCSPRSGDLSVYWYQQSLDQGLQFLIQYYNGEERAKGNILERFSAQQFPDLHSELNLSSLELGDSALYFCASSADGGLQETQYFGPGTRLLVL.

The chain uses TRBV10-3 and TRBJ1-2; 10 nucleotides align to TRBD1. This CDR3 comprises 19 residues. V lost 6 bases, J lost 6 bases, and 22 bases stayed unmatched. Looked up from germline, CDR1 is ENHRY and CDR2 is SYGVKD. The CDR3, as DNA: TGTGCCATCAGCCCCCATTTTTTCATGGGACAGGGGAGGGAGGATGGCTACACCTTC. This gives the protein CAISPHFFMGQGREDGYTF.

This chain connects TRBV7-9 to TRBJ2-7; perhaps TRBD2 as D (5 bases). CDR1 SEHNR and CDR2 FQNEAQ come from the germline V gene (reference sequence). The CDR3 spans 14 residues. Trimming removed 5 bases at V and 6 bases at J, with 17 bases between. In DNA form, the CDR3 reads TGTGCCAGCAGCCCGCGAGGTAGTGAGGGCGAGCAGTACTTC. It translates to CASSPRGSEGEQYF.

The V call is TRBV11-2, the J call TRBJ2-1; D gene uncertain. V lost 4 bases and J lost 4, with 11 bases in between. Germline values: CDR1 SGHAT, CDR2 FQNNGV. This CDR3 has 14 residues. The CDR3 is CASSSATKYNEQFF. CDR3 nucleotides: TGTGCCAGCAGCTCCGCCACTAAGTACAATGAGCAGTTCTTC. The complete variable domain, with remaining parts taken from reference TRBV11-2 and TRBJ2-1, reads EAGVAQSPRYKIIEKRQSVAFWCNPISGHATLYWYQQILGQGPKLLIQFQNNGVVDDSQLPKDRFSAERLKGVDSTLKIQPAKLEDSAVYLCASSSATKYNEQFFGPGTRLTVL.

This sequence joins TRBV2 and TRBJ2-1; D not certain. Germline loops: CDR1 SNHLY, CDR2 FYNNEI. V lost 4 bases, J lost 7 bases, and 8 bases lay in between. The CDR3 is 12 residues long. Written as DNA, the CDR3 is TGTGCCAGCAGTGGTAGGTCGAATGAGCAGTTCTTC. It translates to CASSGRSNEQFF. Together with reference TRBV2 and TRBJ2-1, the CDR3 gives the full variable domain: EPEVTQTPSHQVTQMGQEVILRCVPISNHLYFYWYRQILGQKVEFLVSFYNNEISEKSEIFDDQFSVERPDGSNFTLKIRSTKLEDSAMYFCASSGRSNEQFFGPGTRLTVL.

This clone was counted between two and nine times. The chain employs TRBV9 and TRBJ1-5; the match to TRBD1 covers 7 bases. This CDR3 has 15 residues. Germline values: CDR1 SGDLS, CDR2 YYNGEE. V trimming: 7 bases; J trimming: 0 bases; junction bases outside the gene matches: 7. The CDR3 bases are TGTGCCAGCTCCTCAGGGGGGAATAGCAATCAGCCCCAGCATTTT. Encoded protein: CASSSGGNSNQPQHF.

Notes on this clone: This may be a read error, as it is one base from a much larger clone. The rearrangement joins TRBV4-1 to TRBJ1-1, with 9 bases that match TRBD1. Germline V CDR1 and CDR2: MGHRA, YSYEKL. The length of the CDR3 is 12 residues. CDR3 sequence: CAGSPGQGDAFF. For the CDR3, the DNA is TGCGCCGGCAGCCCGGGACAGGGCGACGCTTTCTTT.

CDR3 protein: CATSRAREAAYEQYF. The CDR3 region has the DNA TGTGCCACCAGCAGAGCTAGGGAAGCAGCCTACGAGCAGTACTTC. The gene calls are TRBV15 and TRBJ2-7, with D unresolved. CDR3 length equals 15 residues. Germline V gene lookup returns CDR1 LNHNV and CDR2 YYDKDF (reference sequence). V dropped 1 base and J dropped 2 bases, with 12 bases sitting between them.